The 28 T cell receptor beta chains presented below share a single source sample, sequenced in a study of cytomegalovirus exposure and HLA in healthy donors (dated by TCRdb to about 2017). Preparation of the library involved the immunoSEQ multiplex PCR assay. A mixture of 60 forward primers for TCR Vbeta segments and 13 reverse primers for TCR Jbeta segments was used in the multiplex PCR. TCRdb's version of the immuneACCESS table is confined to in-frame rearrangements and falls short of the full clone set. An unresolved V gene accounts for under half of the shortfall where checked; the remainder is of unknown origin. The sample table shows about 270,000 clones, and 86% are seen once. Together, the top ten hold 4% of the sample. Sequencing input: PBMCs. The receptors were sampled from a man aged 35 to 55 in good health and CMV-seropositive.

This sequence joins TRBV5-1 and TRBJ1-1; D call uncertain. V was cut by 2 bases and J by 6 bases, with 17 bases left in between. CDR1 SGHRS and CDR2 YFSETQ come from the germline V gene. The CDR3 totals 15 residues. DNA for the CDR3: TGCGCCAGCAGCTTTGGCAGTTACTACTCAGCTGAAGCTTTCTTT. Protein sequence: CASSFGSYYSAEAFF.

This sequence joins TRBV4-1 and TRBJ2-1; D is undetermined. The CDR3 contains 14 residues. The germline V and J ends were trimmed by 1 base and 5 bases, with 9 bases remaining between them. Germline assignment: CDR1 MGHRA and CDR2 YSYEKL. The CDR3 bases are TGCGCCAGCAGCCAAGGGCTGGGCCACAATGAGCAGTTCTTC. Its translation is CASSQGLGHNEQFF.

The chain uses TRBV28 and TRBJ1-5; no clear D gene. The V end lost 5 bases, the J end lost 0 bases, and 14 bases lay between the germline ends. The CDR3 is made up of 16 amino acids. Germline V lookup: CDR1 MDHEN, CDR2 SYDVKM. The CDR3 DNA reads as TGTGCCAGCAGTGCCCACCCGGGGTATAGCAATCAGCCCCAGCATTTT. Its translation is CASSAHPGYSNQPQHF.

The DNA of the CDR3 is TGTGCCAGCAGCAAAGGGCACAGGCGCATGAACACTGAAGCTTTCTTT. Translated, it gives CASSKGHRRMNTEAFF. V and J are TRBV21-1 and TRBJ1-1; the DNA was not compared with TRBD1, the D call given in the table. TRBV21-1 is designated a pseudogene. The length of the CDR3 is 16 residues.

V gene TRBV12-5 combines with J gene TRBJ1-1; D unclear. V lost 1 base and J lost 5, with 8 bases in between. Germline values: CDR1 LGHNT, CDR2 FRNRAP. The CDR3 is 13 residues long. CDR3 in amino acids: CASGLGPGTEAFF. In DNA, the CDR3 is TGTGCTAGTGGTTTGGGACCGGGGACTGAAGCTTTCTTT.

The CDR3 spells CAIGSGQGVYEQYF. The CDR3 bases are TGTGCCATCGGATCGGGACAGGGGGTGTACGAGCAGTACTTC. The V call is TRBV10-3, the J call TRBJ2-7; TRBD1 matches at 11 bases. The CDR3 runs 14 residues. Germline CDR1 reads ENHRY; CDR2 reads SYGVKD. Trimming cost V 8 bases and J 4 bases; bases outside gene matches: 7.

This chain connects TRBV19 to TRBJ1-2, with 8 positions matching TRBD1. The germline V gene encodes CDR1 LNHDA and CDR2 SQIVND (reference sequence). The ends lost 8 bases at V and 1 base at J; junction bases unmatched: 6. The CDR3 contains 14 residues. Here the CDR3 DNA reads TGTGCCAGTCAGGGGGCGAGGCATAACTATGGCTACACCTTC. It is translated as CASQGARHNYGYTF.

The sample holds one count of this clone. V is TRBV10-3 and J is TRBJ2-1; D not certain. CDR3 size: 16 residues. Germline CDR1 ENHRY, CDR2 SYGVKD. Trimming took off 2 bases at V and 1 base at J, with 12 bases between the two ends. CDR3 amino acids: CAISEQPSGSYNEQFF. The CDR3 DNA follows: TGTGCCATCAGTGAGCAGCCCTCCGGGTCCTACAATGAGCAGTTCTTC.

The chain is built from TRBV10-1 and TRBJ2-7, with a tentative D call TRBD2 (5 bases). Germline V gives CDR1 WNHNN, CDR2 SYGVQD (reference sequence). CDR3 size: 14 residues. The ends were cut back, 2 bases at V and 0 bases at J, with 8 bases in the middle. CDR3 bases: TGCGCCAGCAGTGAGCCGACTAACTCCTACGAGCAGTACTTC. As protein: CASSEPTNSYEQYF.

Comment on this clone: One end of the junction varies from germline; a read error may be responsible. The rearrangement uses TRBV7-9 and TRBJ2-1, with 7 bases identical to TRBD1. Germline values: CDR1 SEHNR, CDR2 FQNEAQ (reference sequence). CDR3 length: 16 amino acids. CDR3 region: CSSSLSQGVGYNEQFF. The DNA of the CDR3 is TGTTCCAGCAGCTTAAGCCAGGGGGTAGGTTACAATGAGCAGTTCTTC.

This chain joins TRBV4-3 and TRBJ2-3; 9 nucleotides line up with TRBD2. Germline V gives CDR1 LGHNA, CDR2 YSLEER. Trimming took 0 bases from V and 4 from J; bases not matched to a gene: 8. The CDR3 consists of 17 residues. The CDR3 spells CASSQDWREGQADTQYF. Here the CDR3 DNA reads TGCGCCAGCAGCCAAGATTGGCGGGAGGGCCAGGCAGATACGCAGTATTTT.

The V call is TRBV5-4, the J call TRBJ2-7; D might be TRBD1 (6 bases). The CDR3 totals 16 residues. Looked up from germline, CDR1 is SGHNT and CDR2 is YYREEE (reference sequence). V was shortened by 3 bases and J by 3 bases, with 19 bases between the two germline ends. DNA of the CDR3: TGTGCCAGCAGCTCCTTACCCGACAGGATTCGCTACGAGCAGTACTTC. Translated: CASSSLPDRIRYEQYF.

The chain couples TRBV5-5 to TRBJ1-4; D ambiguous. CDR3 size: 13 residues. Per germline, CDR1 SGHKS and CDR2 YYEKEE (reference sequence). Trimming pared 2 bases from V and 7 bases from J, leaving 9 bases between. For the CDR3, the DNA is TGTGCCAGCAGCTTTGGGCACCTTGAAAAACTGTTTTTT. It codes for CASSFGHLEKLFF.

Details on this clone: Its ends do not fully match the called genes, so a read error is possible. This chain uses TRBV7-7 with TRBJ2-2, with D hard to call. The CDR3 sequence is 17 residues long. Looked up from germline, CDR1 is SSHAT and CDR2 is FNYEAQ (reference sequence). CDR3: CASSLGPNSLNTGELFF. The CDR3 DNA reads TGTGCTAGCAGCTTAGGGCCGAATAGCCTGAACACCGGGGAGCTGTTTTTT. Combining the CDR3 with reference TRBV7-7 and TRBJ2-2 gives the whole variable domain GAGVSQSPRYKVTKRGQDVTLRCDPISSHATLYWYQQALGQGPEFLTYFNYEAQPDKSGLPSDRFSAERPEGSISTLTIQRTEQRDSAMYRCASSLGPNSLNTGELFFGEGSRLTVL.

The V gene is TRBV29-1, the J gene TRBJ1-1, with a possible D match to TRBD1 (5 bases). The V end lost 8 bases, the J end lost 0 bases, and 10 bases lay between the germline ends. This CDR3 is built from 12 residues. Germline CDR1 is SQVTM and CDR2 is ANQGSEA. The CDR3 sequence: CSSDSLNTEAFF. For the CDR3, the DNA is TGCAGCTCCGACAGCCTGAACACTGAAGCTTTCTTT. Looking up the rest from reference TRBV29-1 and TRBJ1-1 gives the full variable domain: SAVISQKPSRDICQRGTSLTIQCQVDSQVTMMFWYRQQPGQSLTLIATANQGSEATYESGFVIDKFPISRPNLTFSTLTVSNMSPEDSSIYLCSSDSLNTEAFFGQGTRLTVV.

The chain is built from TRBV5-1 and TRBJ2-6, with 9 bases fitting TRBD1. The CDR3 extends over 20 amino acids. Germline values: CDR1 SGHRS, CDR2 YFSETQ. With V trimmed by 1 base and J by 0 bases, 11 bases remained unmatched. The CDR3 loop reads CASSLTLDRGVFSGANVLTF. The CDR3 DNA follows: TGCGCCAGCAGCTTGACCCTAGACAGGGGGGTCTTCTCTGGGGCCAACGTCCTGACTTTC.

The J gene is TRBJ2-1, the V gene TRBV4-3, with D unclear. V gave up 0 bases and J gave up 10 bases, with 10 bases separating them. CDR1 and CDR2 (germline): LGHNA, YSLEER. The CDR3 sequence is 13 residues long. The CDR3 DNA reads TGCGCCAGCAGCCAAGATAGAAGCGTGGAGCAGTTCTTC. This gives the protein CASSQDRSVEQFF.

The gene calls are TRBV4-2 and TRBJ1-2; D is perhaps TRBD1 (6 bases). Trimming took 4 bases from V and 6 from J, leaving 15 bases between them. The CDR3 has 14 residues. Germline values: CDR1 LGHNA, CDR2 YNFKEQ. The CDR3 reads CASSPPGGADGYTF. CDR3 sequence (DNA): TGTGCCAGCAGCCCACCTGGGGGGGCAGATGGCTACACCTTC.

This clone was seen a single time. The V call is TRBV7-9, the J call TRBJ2-1, with 7 nucleotides matching TRBD2. CDR1 SEHNR and CDR2 FQNEAQ come from the germline V gene (reference sequence). The CDR3 contains 15 residues. The trim removed 5 bases at V and 0 bases at J, leaving 4 bases unmatched. The CDR3 coding sequence is TGTGCCAGCAGCCCCGGCGGGAGCTCCTACAATGAGCAGTTCTTC. Translation: CASSPGGSSYNEQFF.

V usage is TRBV4-1 and J usage is TRBJ1-2, with TRBD1 matching 7 bases. Germline values: CDR1 MGHRA, CDR2 YSYEKL. CDR3 length: 13 residues. V lost 5 bases, J lost 3 bases, and 3 bases stayed unmatched. CDR3 amino acids: CASSVGTDYGYTF. CDR3 nucleotide sequence: TGCGCCAGCAGCGTTGGGACAGACTATGGCTACACCTTC.

CDR3 in DNA: TGTGCCAGCAGTCCCACCTTCAGGGTCGAGCAGTACTTC. Amino acids: CASSPTFRVEQYF. V and J are TRBV27 and TRBJ2-7; the D gene is possibly TRBD1 (5 bases). The CDR3 has 13 amino acids. The V and J ends lost 5 bases and 6 bases respectively, with 14 bases between them. Germline V gene sequence: CDR1 MNHEY, CDR2 SMNVEV (reference sequence).

In its sample, this clone was seen a few times. The chain links TRBV27 to TRBJ1-5, with TRBD1 as a possible D gene (6 bases). Germline V CDR1 and CDR2: MNHEY, SMNVEV (reference sequence). With 4 bases removed from V and 7 bases from J, the gap between germline ends came to 17 bases. The CDR3 is 15 residues long. The CDR3 DNA sequence: TGTGCCAGCAGTTCCGGGGGGCAGGTGGGCCAGCCCCAGCATTTT. Protein product: CASSSGGQVGQPQHF.

J is TRBJ1-4 and V is TRBV4-1, with 8 positions matching TRBD1. The germline gives CDR1 MGHRA, CDR2 YSYEKL. The CDR3 is made up of 14 amino acids. J gave up 7 bases and V 4 bases, and 5 bases lay outside the gene matches. Here the CDR3 DNA reads TGCGCCAGCAGCCCCGGACAGGGAGCTGAAAAACTGTTTTTT. It specifies CASSPGQGAEKLFF.

The gene calls are TRBV6-6 and TRBJ2-7; 8 bases are a match to TRBD2. Trimming cost V 5 bases and J 3 bases; bases outside gene matches: 6. The CDR3 extends over 14 amino acids. CDR1 is MNHNY and CDR2 is SVGAGI in the germline V gene (reference sequence). CDR3 bases: TGTGCCAGCAGTCGCCCGGGACTAGACTACGAGCAGTACTTC. It encodes CASSRPGLDYEQYF.

The rearrangement joins TRBV20-1 to TRBJ1-1; 7 bases are a match to TRBD1. In germline, CDR1 is DFQATT, CDR2 SNEGSKA (reference sequence). The CDR3 consists of 11 residues. V lost 6 bases and J lost 6; bases outside the gene matches: 4. CDR3 region: CSAPDRAEAFF. Here the CDR3 DNA reads TGCAGTGCCCCCGACAGGGCTGAAGCTTTCTTT.

The chain combines TRBV4-3 with TRBJ1-6; TRBD1 might be the D (6 bases). Germline lookup yields CDR1 LGHNA and CDR2 YSLEER. Trimming left V 0 bases short and J 13 bases short, with 22 bases between. The CDR3 is 17 amino acids. The CDR3 here is CASSQDIDIGGARPLHF. DNA of the CDR3: TGCGCCAGCAGCCAAGACATTGATATAGGGGGAGCGCGTCCCCTCCACTTT.

V gene TRBV5-1 combines with J gene TRBJ1-2; TRBD1 matches 7 bases. J gave up 4 bases and V 0 bases, and 6 bases lay outside the gene matches. The CDR3 loop spans 15 amino acids. CDR1 and CDR2 from the germline V gene are SGHRS and YFSETQ. The CDR3, as DNA: TGCGCCAGCAGCTTGGTTGAGGGGGCGGCCTATGGCTACACCTTC. Amino acid sequence: CASSLVEGAAYGYTF.

The chain carries TRBV18 and TRBJ2-5; D is unclear. The J call could be wrong; TRBJ2-7 is a better fit for the DNA end. The CDR3 consists of 12 residues. Germline V gene data show CDR1 as KGHSH and CDR2 as LQKENI. The CDR3 region has the DNA TGTGCCAGCTCACCAGAATTTTACGAGCAGTACTTC. This codes for CASSPEFYEQYF.